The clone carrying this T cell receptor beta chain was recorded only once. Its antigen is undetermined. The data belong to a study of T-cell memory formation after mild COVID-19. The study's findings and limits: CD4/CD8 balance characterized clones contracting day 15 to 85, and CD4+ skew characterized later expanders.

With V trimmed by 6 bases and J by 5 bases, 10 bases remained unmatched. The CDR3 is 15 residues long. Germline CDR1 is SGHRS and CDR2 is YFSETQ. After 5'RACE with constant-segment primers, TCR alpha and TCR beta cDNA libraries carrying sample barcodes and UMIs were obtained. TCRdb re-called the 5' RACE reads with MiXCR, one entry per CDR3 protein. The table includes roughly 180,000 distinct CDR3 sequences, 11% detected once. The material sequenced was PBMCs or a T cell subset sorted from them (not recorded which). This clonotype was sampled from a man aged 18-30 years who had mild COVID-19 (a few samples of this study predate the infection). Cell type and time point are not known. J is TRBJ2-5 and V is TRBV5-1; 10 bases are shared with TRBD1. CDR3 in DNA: TGCGCCAGCACCCTTGGGACAGGGGTTCGGGAGACCCAGTACTTC. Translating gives CASTLGTGVRETQYF.